The T cell receptor beta chain described here comes from a study of T cell clusters in autoimmune cytopenias. Multiplex touch-down PCR amplified TRB using TRB-A and TRB-B pools in one tube. TCRdb reworked the multiplex PCR reads into one entry per CDR3 protein, no DNA. This sample's clone table lists 4,500 to 5,500 distinct CDR3 sequences. TRB amplification used approximately 250 ng of peripheral blood genomic DNA. Germline V CDR1 and CDR2: SGHRS, YFSETQ. The CDR3 loop spans 13 amino acids. This sample was shared with a second study, whose subject was T cell repertoires in aging, cancer and after chemotherapy. That study reports: In each cancer cohort, median generation probability increased across chemotherapy, suggesting thymic output rebounded.

The TCR was taken from a human donor in good health. The sequenced sample consisted of peripheral blood. This chain joins TRBV5-1 and TRBJ1-1; the D call from TCRdb, TRBD1, cannot be confirmed without DNA. The CDR3 loop is CASSLSRTGEGFF. Together with reference TRBV5-1 and TRBJ1-1, the CDR3 gives the full variable domain: KAGVTQTPRYLIKTRGQQVTLSCSPISGHRSVSWYQQTPGQGLQFLFEYFSETQRNKGNFPGRFSGRQFSNSRSEMNVSTLELGDSALYLCASSLSRTGEGFFGQGTRLTVV.